The entry below gives a single T cell receptor beta chain sequence along with its context. Its matching antigen is unknown. A far more abundant clone sits one base away, making this likely a read error. These data are taken from a study of shared clonotypes between healthy human individuals. From germline, CDR1 is SGHTA and CDR2 FQGNSA. The CDR3 covers 14 residues. V dropped 1 base and J dropped 3 bases, with 9 bases sitting between them. Study results and limitations: Four donors held approximately 5% of naive CD4 clonotypes in common.

Profiling relied on immunoSEQ multiplex PCR, and the TCRdb table lists in-frame clones only, not all of them. In the table there are over 700,000 clones, approximately 72% of which are singletons. The V call is TRBV7-2, the J call TRBJ1-1; tentatively, D is TRBD1 (5 bases). The TCR originated in a woman aged 25 to 39 in good health. The sample consisted of memory CD4+ T cells sorted from blood. Subset indicated: CD45RA-negative fraction. This CDR3 is CASSLVAGYTEAFF. The CDR3 DNA reads as TGTGCCAGCAGCTTAGTGGCAGGGTACACTGAAGCTTTCTTT.